This TCR beta chain is from a study of beta chain features in type 1 diabetes. The germline gives CDR1 SGDLS, CDR2 YYNGEE. Trimming cost V 5 bases and J 8 bases, with 13 bases left between them. This CDR3 spans 12 amino acids. Study observations and caveats: A closer apparent resemblance between naive, central memory and Treg TCRB repertoires was seen in patients than in healthy donors. Patients with Type 1 diabetes showed moderately but significantly shorter TCRB CDR3s in all four CD4+ subsets.

About this clone itself: Its antigen is currently unknown.

The authors reverse transcribed all of the isolated RNA, so sequencing captured expressed TCRB transcripts. Method: immunoSEQ multiplex PCR; TCRdb's copy keeps in-frame clones and lacks some. The data hold hundreds of thousands of clones, with roughly 13% observed a single time. This chain uses TRBV9 with TRBJ1-2, with D hard to call. The sample was naive CD4+ T cells from blood. The TCR originated in a man aged 18 to 29 with type 1 diabetes. The CDR3 spells CASSSGLVGYTF. For the CDR3, the DNA is TGTGCCAGCAGTTCGGGCTTAGTAGGCTACACCTTC.